A single sample gave rise to the 8 T cell receptor beta chains below, sequenced in a study of T cells in Graves' hyperthyroidism and ophthalmopathy. The CDR3 regions of TCR beta were amplified from RNA transcripts. The primer set for the first-round RT-PCR of the TCR CDR3 was HTBI. From the multiplex PCR reads, TCRdb called clonotypes with MiXCR, one entry per CDR3 protein. The sample gives about 300,000 distinct CDR3 sequences, roughly 15% of which show up once; roughly 7.9% is in the top ten. The sample consisted of blood. All receptors derive from a woman in her forties with Graves' hyperthyroidism.

J is TRBJ2-1 and V is TRBV24-1, with 10 bases identical to TRBD2. This CDR3 is 16 amino acids long. Unmatched junction bases numbered 5, after V lost 5 bases and J lost 2 bases. The germline CDR1 and CDR2 sequences are KGHDR and SFDVKD. CDR3: CATSGRTSGTYNEQFF. As DNA, the CDR3 is TGTGCCACCAGTGGCCGCACTAGCGGGACCTACAATGAGCAGTTCTTC.

V gene TRBV7-9 combines with J gene TRBJ1-2; D is undetermined. The CDR3 has 15 residues. CDR1 and CDR2 (germline): SEHNR, FQNEAQ (reference sequence). The germline V and J ends were trimmed by 2 bases and 4 bases, with 14 bases remaining between them. The CDR3 DNA sequence: TGTGCCAGCAGCTTAAGCTCGGACTCTGTCTATGGCTACACCTTC. Protein product: CASSLSSDSVYGYTF.

The chain carries TRBV12-5 and TRBJ2-7; 9 bases agree with TRBD1. J lost 3 bases, V lost 5 bases, and 5 bases had no gene match. This CDR3 comprises 14 residues. Germline CDR1 is LGHNT and CDR2 is FRNRAP. The DNA of the CDR3 is TGTGCTAGTGGTACCGGGACAGGGTACTACGAGCAGTACTTC. It is translated as CASGTGTGYYEQYF.

This clonotype was found many times. This rearrangement joins TRBV5-5 to TRBJ2-3; D may match TRBD1 or TRBD2 (5 bases each). The CDR3 covers 14 residues. V lost 4 bases, J lost 6 bases, and 15 bases lay in between. The germline V gene encodes CDR1 SGHKS and CDR2 YYEKEE (reference sequence). CDR3 protein: CASSGAVRGDTQYF. CDR3 bases: TGTGCCAGCAGCGGGGCGGTCCGAGGGGATACGCAGTATTTT.

This clonotype was recorded a few times. The chain uses TRBV19 and TRBJ2-7; D is perhaps TRBD1 (5 bases). The germline gives CDR1 LNHDA, CDR2 SQIVND (reference sequence). V was pared by 10 bases and J by 1 base, with 8 bases between. The CDR3 covers 11 residues. CDR3 coding DNA: TGTGCCACCCGACAGTCCTACGAGCAGTACTTC. Its translation is CATRQSYEQYF.

The V call is TRBV2, the J call TRBJ2-2, with D unclear. The J call is doubtful: the DNA matches TRBJ1-1 better. Germline CDR1 SNHLY, CDR2 FYNNEI. The CDR3 sequence is 13 residues long. The CDR3 DNA reads TGTGCCAGCAGTGAAGGAGAGGGCCGGGGAGCTTTCTTT. Translation gives CASSEGEGRGAFF.

The J gene is TRBJ2-7, the V gene TRBV7-2; 13 bases line up with TRBD2. The CDR3 extends over 16 amino acids. Per germline, CDR1 SGHTA and CDR2 FQGNSA. V was clipped by 1 base and J by 3 bases; unmatched bases: 3. The CDR3 DNA reads as TGTGCCAGCAGCTTAGGAGGACTAGCGGGAGACTACGAGCAGTACTTC. Amino acid sequence: CASSLGGLAGDYEQYF.

A few counts support this clonotype. The rearrangement joins TRBV19 to TRBJ2-1; D not resolved. Trimming took 7 bases from V and 5 from J, leaving 12 bases between them. CDR1 and CDR2 from the germline V gene are LNHDA and SQIVND (reference sequence). The CDR3 totals 13 residues. This chain's CDR3 is CASTLQDNNEQFF. The CDR3 nucleotides are TGTGCCAGTACACTGCAAGATAACAATGAGCAGTTCTTC. Variable domain in full (rest from reference TRBV19 and TRBJ2-1): DGGITQSPKYLFRKEGQNVTLSCEQNLNHDAMYWYRQDPGQGLRLIYYSQIVNDFQKGDIAEGYSVSREKKESFPLTVTSAQKNPTAFYLCASTLQDNNEQFFGPGTRLTVL.